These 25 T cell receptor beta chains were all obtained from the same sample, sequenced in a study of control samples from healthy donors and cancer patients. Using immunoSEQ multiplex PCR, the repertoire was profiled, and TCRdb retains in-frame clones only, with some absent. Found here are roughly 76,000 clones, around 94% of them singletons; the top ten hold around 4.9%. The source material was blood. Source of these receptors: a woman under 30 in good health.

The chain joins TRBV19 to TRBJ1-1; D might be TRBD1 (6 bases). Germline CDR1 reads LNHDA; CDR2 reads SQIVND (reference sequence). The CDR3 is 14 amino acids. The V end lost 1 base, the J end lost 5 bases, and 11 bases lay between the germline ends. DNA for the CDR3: TGTGCCAGTAGTATAGCGGGGGGCCGGACTGAAGCTTTCTTT. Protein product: CASSIAGGRTEAFF.

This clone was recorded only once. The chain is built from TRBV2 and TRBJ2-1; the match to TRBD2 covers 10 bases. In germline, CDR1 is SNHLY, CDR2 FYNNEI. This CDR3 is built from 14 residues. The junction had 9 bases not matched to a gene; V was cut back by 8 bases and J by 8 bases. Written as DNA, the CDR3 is TGTGCCAGCTTCCATAGCGGGGGGCGGGATGAGCAGTTCTTC. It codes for CASFHSGGRDEQFF.

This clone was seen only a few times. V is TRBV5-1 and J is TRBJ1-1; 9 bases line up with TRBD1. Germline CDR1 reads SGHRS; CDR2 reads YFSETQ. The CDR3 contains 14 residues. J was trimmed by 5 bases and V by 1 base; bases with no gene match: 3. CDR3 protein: CASSLIQGATEAFF. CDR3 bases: TGCGCCAGCAGCTTGATACAGGGGGCGACTGAAGCTTTCTTT.

CDR3 nucleotides: TGTGCCAGCAGCTTAAATGGGGGGCCGAGCAATGAGCAGTTCTTC. It yields the protein CASSLNGGPSNEQFF. V gene TRBV7-9 combines with J gene TRBJ2-1; D tentatively reads TRBD1 or TRBD2 (6 bases each). The CDR3 is 15 residues long. V shed 2 bases and J shed 6 bases, with 14 bases lying between them. The germline V gene has CDR1 SEHNR and CDR2 FQNEAQ (reference sequence).

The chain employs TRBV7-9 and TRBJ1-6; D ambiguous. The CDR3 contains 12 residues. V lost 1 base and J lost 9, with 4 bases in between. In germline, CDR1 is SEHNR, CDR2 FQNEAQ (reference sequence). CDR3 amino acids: CASSLGASPLHF. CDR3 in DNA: TGTGCCAGCAGCTTAGGCGCTTCACCCCTCCACTTT.

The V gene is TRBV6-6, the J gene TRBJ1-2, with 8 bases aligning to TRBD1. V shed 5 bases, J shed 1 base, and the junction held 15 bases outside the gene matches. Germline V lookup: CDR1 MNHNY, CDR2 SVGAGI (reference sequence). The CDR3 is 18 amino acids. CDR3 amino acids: CASSPRLDRAWINYGYTF. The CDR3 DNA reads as TGTGCCAGCAGTCCGAGGTTGGACAGGGCATGGATTAACTATGGCTACACCTTC.

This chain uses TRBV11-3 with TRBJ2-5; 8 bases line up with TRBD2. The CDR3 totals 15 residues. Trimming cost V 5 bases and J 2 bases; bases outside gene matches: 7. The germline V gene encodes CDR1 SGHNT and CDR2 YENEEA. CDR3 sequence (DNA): TGTGCCAGCAGCCCGGGACTAGTGGGGCAAGAGACCCAGTACTTC. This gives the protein CASSPGLVGQETQYF.

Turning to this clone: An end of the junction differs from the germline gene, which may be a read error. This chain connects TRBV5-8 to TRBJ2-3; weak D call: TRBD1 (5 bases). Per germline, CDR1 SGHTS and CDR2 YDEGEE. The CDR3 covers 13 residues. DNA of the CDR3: TGTGCCAGCAGAAGACGGACCACAGGTACGCAGTATTTT. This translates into CASRRRTTGTQYF.

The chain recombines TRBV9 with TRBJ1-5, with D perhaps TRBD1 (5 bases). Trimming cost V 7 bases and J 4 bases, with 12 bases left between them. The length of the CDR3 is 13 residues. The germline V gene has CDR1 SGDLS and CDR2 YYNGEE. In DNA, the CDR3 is TGTGCCAGCCTTGGGGGGTGGAATCAGCCCCAGCATTTT. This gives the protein CASLGGWNQPQHF.

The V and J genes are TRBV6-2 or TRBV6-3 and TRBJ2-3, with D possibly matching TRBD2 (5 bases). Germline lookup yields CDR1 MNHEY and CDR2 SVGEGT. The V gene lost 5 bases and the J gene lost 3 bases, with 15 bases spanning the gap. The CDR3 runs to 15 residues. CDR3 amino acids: CASSQTREITDTQYF. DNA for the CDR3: TGTGCCAGCAGTCAAACTAGAGAGATTACAGATACGCAGTATTTT.

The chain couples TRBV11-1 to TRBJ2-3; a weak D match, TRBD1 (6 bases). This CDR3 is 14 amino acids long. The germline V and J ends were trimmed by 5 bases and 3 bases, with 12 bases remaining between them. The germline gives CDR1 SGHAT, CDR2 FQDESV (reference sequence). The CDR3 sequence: CASSLQGWTDTQYF. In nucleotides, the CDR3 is TGTGCCAGCAGCCTACAGGGTTGGACAGATACGCAGTATTTT.

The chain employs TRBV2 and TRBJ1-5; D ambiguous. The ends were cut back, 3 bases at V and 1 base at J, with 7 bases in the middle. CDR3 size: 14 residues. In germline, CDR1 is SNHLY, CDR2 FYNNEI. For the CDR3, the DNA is TGTGCCAGCAGTGAGGGATTGAGCAATCAGCCCCAGCATTTT. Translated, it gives CASSEGLSNQPQHF. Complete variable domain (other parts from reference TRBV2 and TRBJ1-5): EPEVTQTPSHQVTQMGQEVILRCVPISNHLYFYWYRQILGQKVEFLVSFYNNEISEKSEIFDDQFSVERPDGSNFTLKIRSTKLEDSAMYFCASSEGLSNQPQHFGDGTRLSIL.

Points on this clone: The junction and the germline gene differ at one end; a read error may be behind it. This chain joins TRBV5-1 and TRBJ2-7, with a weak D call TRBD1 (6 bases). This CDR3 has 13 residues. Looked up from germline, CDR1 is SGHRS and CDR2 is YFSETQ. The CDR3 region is CASSLKAGVEQNF. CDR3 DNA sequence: TGCGCCAGCAGCTTGAAGGCAGGGGTCGAGCAGAACTTC.

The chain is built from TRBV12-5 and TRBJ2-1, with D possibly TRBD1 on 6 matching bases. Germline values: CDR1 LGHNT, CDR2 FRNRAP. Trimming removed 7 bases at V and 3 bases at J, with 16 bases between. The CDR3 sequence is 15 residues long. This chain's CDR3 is CASATAGVGYNEQFF. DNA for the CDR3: TGTGCTAGTGCCACAGCAGGGGTTGGCTACAATGAGCAGTTCTTC.

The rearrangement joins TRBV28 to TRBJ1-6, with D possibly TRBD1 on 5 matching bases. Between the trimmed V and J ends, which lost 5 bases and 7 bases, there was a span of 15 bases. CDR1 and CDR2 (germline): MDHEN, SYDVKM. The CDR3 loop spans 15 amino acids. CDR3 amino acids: CASSPPGVRNSPLHF. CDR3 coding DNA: TGTGCCAGCAGTCCTCCGGGGGTGCGGAATTCACCCCTCCACTTT.

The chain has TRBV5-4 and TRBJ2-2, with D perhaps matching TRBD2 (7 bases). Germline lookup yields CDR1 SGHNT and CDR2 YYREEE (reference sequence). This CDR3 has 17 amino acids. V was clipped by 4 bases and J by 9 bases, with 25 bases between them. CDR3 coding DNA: TGTGCCAGCAGCCCGCCACGGGGGGCAGGGCAGATCAGGGAGCTGTTTTTT. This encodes CASSPPRGAGQIRELFF.

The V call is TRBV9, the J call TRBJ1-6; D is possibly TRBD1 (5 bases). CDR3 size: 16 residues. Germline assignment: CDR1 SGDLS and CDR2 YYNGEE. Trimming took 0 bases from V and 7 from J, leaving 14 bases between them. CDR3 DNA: TGTGCCAGCAGCGTAGGCGCGGCGGCAGGGAATTCACCCCTCCACTTT. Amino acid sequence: CASSVGAAAGNSPLHF. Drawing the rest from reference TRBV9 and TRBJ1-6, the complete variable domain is DSGVTQTPKHLITATGQRVTLRCSPRSGDLSVYWYQQSLDQGLQFLIQYYNGEERAKGNILERFSAQQFPDLHSELNLSSLELGDSALYFCASSVGAAAGNSPLHFGNGTRLTVT.

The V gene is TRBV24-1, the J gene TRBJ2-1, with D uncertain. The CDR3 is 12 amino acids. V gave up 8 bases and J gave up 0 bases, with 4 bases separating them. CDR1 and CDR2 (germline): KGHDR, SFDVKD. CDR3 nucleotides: TGTGCCACCACCAGCTCCTACAATGAGCAGTTCTTC. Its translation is CATTSSYNEQFF.

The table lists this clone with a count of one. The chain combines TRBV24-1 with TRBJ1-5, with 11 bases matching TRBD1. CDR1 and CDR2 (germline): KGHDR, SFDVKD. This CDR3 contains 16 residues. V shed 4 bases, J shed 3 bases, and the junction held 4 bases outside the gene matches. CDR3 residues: CATSDPGQGDNQPQHF. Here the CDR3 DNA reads TGTGCCACCAGTGACCCGGGACAGGGGGACAATCAGCCCCAGCATTTT.

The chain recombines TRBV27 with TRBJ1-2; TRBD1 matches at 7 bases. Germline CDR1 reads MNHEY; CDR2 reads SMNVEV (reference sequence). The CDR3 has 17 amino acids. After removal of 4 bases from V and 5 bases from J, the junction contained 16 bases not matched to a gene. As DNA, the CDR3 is TGTGCCAGCAGTTCCCCACCGACAGGGAGAATCCCTTATGGCTACACCTTC. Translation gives CASSSPPTGRIPYGYTF.

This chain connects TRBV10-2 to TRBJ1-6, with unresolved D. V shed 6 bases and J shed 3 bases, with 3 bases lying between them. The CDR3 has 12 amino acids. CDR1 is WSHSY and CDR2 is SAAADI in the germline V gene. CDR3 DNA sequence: TGCGCCAGCAGGGACTATAATTCACCCCTCCACTTT. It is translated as CASRDYNSPLHF.

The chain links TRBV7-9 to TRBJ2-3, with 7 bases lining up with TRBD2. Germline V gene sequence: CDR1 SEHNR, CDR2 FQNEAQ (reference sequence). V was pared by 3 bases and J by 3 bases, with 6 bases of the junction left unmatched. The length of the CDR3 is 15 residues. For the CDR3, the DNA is TGTGCCAGCAGCTTCTGGGCGGGGGAGACAGATACGCAGTATTTT. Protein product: CASSFWAGETDTQYF.

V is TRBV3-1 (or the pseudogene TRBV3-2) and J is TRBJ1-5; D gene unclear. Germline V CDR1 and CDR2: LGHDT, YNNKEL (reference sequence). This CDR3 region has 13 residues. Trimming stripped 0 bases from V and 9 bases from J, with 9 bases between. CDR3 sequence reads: CASSQDVGRPQHF. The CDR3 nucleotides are TGTGCCAGCAGCCAAGATGTTGGAAGGCCCCAGCATTTT.

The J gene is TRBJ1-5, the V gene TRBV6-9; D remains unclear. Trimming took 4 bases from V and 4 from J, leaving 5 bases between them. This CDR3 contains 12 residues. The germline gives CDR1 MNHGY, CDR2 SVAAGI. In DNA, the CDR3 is TGTGCCAGCAGTTCGGGAAATCAGCCCCAGCATTTT. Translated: CASSSGNQPQHF.

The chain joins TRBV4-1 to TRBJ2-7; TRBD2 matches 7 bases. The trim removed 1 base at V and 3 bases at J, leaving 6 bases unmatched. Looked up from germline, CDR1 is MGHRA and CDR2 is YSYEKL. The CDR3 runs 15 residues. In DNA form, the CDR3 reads TGCGCCAGCAGCCAAGGAAGCGGGGCCCACTACGAGCAGTACTTC. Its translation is CASSQGSGAHYEQYF.